This T cell receptor (beta chain) is from a study of blood T cell repertoires in COVID-19. In the original processing: Reference gene primers were amplified, and this amplification served to estimate nucleated cell counts. Assay used: immunoSEQ multiplex PCR; TCRdb lists only in-frame clones, some missing. The V and J calls and clone size come from that table; D and trimming were worked out from the DNA. The table lists over 140,000 clones, around 73% of them singletons, with approximately 9% in the top ten. Trimming cost V 0 bases and J 7 bases; bases outside gene matches: 5. Germline CDR1 is LGHDT and CDR2 is YNNKEL (reference sequence). The CDR3 has 14 amino acids.

This clonotype originated in a woman between 45 and 60 years old with active or convalescent COVID-19. Material: peripheral blood. J is TRBJ1-2 and V is TRBV3-1 (or the pseudogene TRBV3-2), with 7 bases identical to TRBD1. Here the CDR3 DNA reads TGTGCCAGCAGCCAAGATTACAGGGGACTTGGCTACACCTTC. The encoded protein is CASSQDYRGLGYTF.